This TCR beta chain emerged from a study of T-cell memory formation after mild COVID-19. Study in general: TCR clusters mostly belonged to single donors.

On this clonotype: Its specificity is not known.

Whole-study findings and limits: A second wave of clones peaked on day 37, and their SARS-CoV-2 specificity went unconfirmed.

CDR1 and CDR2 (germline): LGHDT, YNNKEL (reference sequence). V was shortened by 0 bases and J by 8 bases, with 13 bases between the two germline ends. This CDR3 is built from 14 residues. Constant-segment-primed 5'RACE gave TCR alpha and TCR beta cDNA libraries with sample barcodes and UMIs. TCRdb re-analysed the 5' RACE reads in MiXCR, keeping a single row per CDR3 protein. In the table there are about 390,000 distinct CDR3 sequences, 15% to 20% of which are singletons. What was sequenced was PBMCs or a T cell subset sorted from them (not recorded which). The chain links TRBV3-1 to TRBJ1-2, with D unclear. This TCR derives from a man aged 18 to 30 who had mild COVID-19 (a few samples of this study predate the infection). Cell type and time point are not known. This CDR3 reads CASSQELNRRGYTF. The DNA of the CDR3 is TGTGCCAGCAGCCAAGAGTTGAATCGACGGGGCTACACCTTC.